This TCR beta chain was identified in a study of T cell repertoires in cytomegalovirus infection (dated by TCRdb to about 2019). About the full investigation: Recently identified HLA-C-restricted CMV epitopes, whose presentation resists viral immunomodulation, were targeted by peptide stimulations together with well-studied HLA-B-restricted epitopes. Donor HLA type was relevant to the analysis, because carriage of CMV infection together with the matching HLA type was indicated by public TCR beta signatures.

As encoded in the germline V gene (reference sequence), CDR1 is SGHNT while CDR2 is YYREEE. The CDR3 starts with the cysteine, ends with the phenylalanine, and has 16 residues. The retained sequence is limited to the CDR3, 48 bases, with the frame set at the first base. V drops 1 base and J drops 0 bases, leaving 12 bases in between. The sample's treatment or condition label, decoded: in vitro stimulation with specific CMV peptide epitopes to enrich CMV-specific T cells. This clonotype came up a few times. Its antigen target is currently unknown. No base quality values were provided; no much bigger clone lies one nucleotide off. Instrument used: Illumina HiSeq 1500. TCRdb applied fastp at Q25 and MiXCR to the public reads, then kept only in-frame beta chains. When rows share a CDR3 protein, they turn into one entry using the most common DNA and genes. Here the sample has 310,000 or so distinct CDR3 sequences; 25% occur a single time. 10% to 15% of the sample is taken by the ten largest.

What the study reported, not specific to this receptor: Carriers of CMV infection plus the relevant HLA type were discriminated by the cumulative frequency of public TCR beta family members in the study cohort and in an independent approximately 340-donor cohort. In the ex vivo response, HLA-C-restricted CMV-specific TCR beta clonotypes were dominant, and in two of eight donors the single most frequent clonotype came from this HLA-C-restricted group.

The sequence is built from TRBV5-4 and TRBJ2-3; the D segment cannot be called with confidence. The sample was cultured PBMCs, taken from culture after CMV antigen stimulation. This sequence originates from a human donor in good health (CMV status not recorded). Some clones in this sample may be carry-over from other donors' samples. The nucleotide sequence reads TGTGCCAGCAGCTTGAAACCGAGCTTTAGCACAGATACGCAGTATTTT. This sequence encodes CASSLKPSFSTDTQYF.